Listed below are T cell receptor beta chains from one sample, sequenced in a study of OX40 agonist ivuxolimab in advanced cancers. The table came from immunoSEQ multiplex PCR; TCRdb's copy has only in-frame clones and leaves some out. In the table there are about 59,000 clones, about 89% of which are singletons. Material: CD4+ or CD8+ T cells sorted from blood, obtained in a trial of the OX40 agonist ivuxolimab. The receptor source for this set is an adult with an advanced solid tumor such as melanoma, head and neck, liver or kidney cancer. Each CDR3 is given with its conserved first and last residue. The D gene is left open where the match is weak. Expanded clones get a size class; other rows say once, few or many, or leave the size out.

j_gene	v_gene	abundance	d_gene	CDR3aa	CDR3nt
TRBJ2-7	TRBV4-1	once	.	CASSQDQGIMSGSYEQYF	TGCGCCAGCAGCCAAGATCAAGGCATCATGAGTGGGTCCTACGAGCAGTACTTC
TRBJ2-5	TRBV4-1	.	TRBD1	CASSRQGLKETQYF	TGCGCCAGCAGCCGACAGGGGTTAAAGGAGACCCAGTACTTC
TRBJ1-1	TRBV6-1	.	.	CASSEEVGRKAFF	TGTGCCAGCAGTGAAGAAGTAGGCCGGAAAGCTTTCTTT
TRBJ1-5	TRBV30	once	.	CAWSVAGGNQPQHF	TGTGCCTGGAGTGTTGCAGGGGGCAATCAGCCCCAGCATTTT
TRBJ2-7	TRBV6-5	.	TRBD1	CASSRDRGLYEQYF	TGTGCCAGCAGCAGGGACAGGGGGCTCTACGAGCAGTACTTC
TRBJ1-4	TRBV15	.	.	CATSRDQGGEKLFF	TGTGCCACCAGCAGAGATCAAGGAGGGGAAAAACTGTTTTTT
TRBJ1-2	TRBV15	.	.	CATRGLSNYGYTF	TGTGCCACGAGAGGCCTTTCAAACTATGGCTACACCTTC
TRBJ2-4	TRBV4-1	.	.	CASSPFDGRAKNIQYF	TGCGCCAGCAGCCCCTTTGATGGGAGAGCCAAAAACATTCAGTACTTC
TRBJ2-3	TRBV9	.	TRBD2	CASSITSGSMSDTQYF	TGTGCCAGCAGCATCACTAGCGGGAGTATGTCAGATACGCAGTATTTT
TRBJ2-7	TRBV27	.	TRBD2	CASSPLRLADYEQYF	TGTGCCAGCAGTCCTCTAAGACTAGCTGACTACGAGCAGTACTTC
TRBJ1-1	TRBV7-9	.	TRBD1	CASSLDRLPAFF	TGTGCCAGCAGCTTGGACAGGCTCCCAGCTTTCTTT
TRBJ2-3	TRBV7-9	.	.	CASSNSPGTDTQYF	TGTGCCAGCAGCAACTCACCGGGCACAGATACGCAGTATTTT
TRBJ1-1	TRBV7-2	.	.	CASSQTGTPREAFF	TGTGCCAGCAGTCAAACCGGGACGCCAAGAGAAGCTTTCTTT
TRBJ1-4	TRBV29-1	.	.	CSVVGAGTEKLFF	TGCAGCGTGGTTGGGGCAGGGACAGAAAAACTGTTTTTT
TRBJ2-5	TRBV6-1	.	TRBD1	CASTRTGNGQETQYF	TGTGCCAGCACCAGGACAGGGAACGGCCAAGAGACCCAGTACTTC
TRBJ1-5	TRBV6-6	.	.	CASRMTATNNQPQHF	TGTGCCAGCAGGATGACAGCGACCAACAATCAGCCCCAGCATTTT
TRBJ1-5	TRBV5-8	.	.	CASSHRVNSNQPQHF	TGTGCCAGCAGCCACAGAGTTAATAGCAATCAGCCCCAGCATTTT
TRBJ2-4	TRBV27	once	TRBD1	CASSDGQGVGKNIQYF	TGTGCCAGCAGTGACGGACAGGGGGTGGGCAAAAACATTCAGTACTTC
TRBJ1-5	TRBV28	.	.	CASRDFEWQPQHF	TGTGCCAGCAGAGACTTTGAGTGGCAGCCCCAGCATTTT
TRBJ2-2	TRBV18	.	TRBD2	CASSLGTSGTGELFF	TGTGCCAGCTCACTCGGGACTAGCGGGACCGGGGAGCTGTTTTTT
TRBJ1-1	TRBV5-1	once	.	CASSLNRQAMNTEAFF	TGCGCCAGCAGCTTAAATCGACAGGCCATGAACACTGAAGCTTTCTTT
TRBJ1-5	TRBV2	.	TRBD1	CASSEEQGGTQPQHF	TGTGCCAGCAGTGAAGAGCAGGGGGGGACTCAGCCCCAGCATTTT
TRBJ1-3	TRBV10-3	.	.	CAISTGLGNTIYF	TGTGCCATCAGTACAGGGCTTGGTAACACCATATATTTT
TRBJ1-1	TRBV7-3	.	.	CASSLTVNTEAFF	TGTGCCAGCAGCTTAACTGTGAACACTGAAGCTTTCTTT
TRBJ2-5	TRBV7-2	.	.	CASSPKTRIGETQYF	TGTGCCAGCAGCCCCAAGACTAGGATCGGAGAGACCCAGTACTTC
TRBJ2-2	TRBV10-1	.	.	CASSQINTGELFF	TGCGCCAGCAGTCAGATCAACACCGGGGAGCTGTTTTTT
TRBJ1-2	TRBV28	.	.	CASSPGASYTF	TGTGCCAGCAGCCCGGGCGCCAGCTACACCTTC
TRBJ1-1	TRBV4-1	.	TRBD1	CASSLSGQANTEAFF	TGCGCCAGCAGCCTATCAGGACAGGCGAACACTGAAGCTTTCTTT
TRBJ1-1	TRBV19	.	TRBD1	CASSIKPGGNTEAFF	TGTGCCAGTAGTATTAAACCAGGGGGGAACACTGAAGCTTTCTTT
TRBJ2-5	TRBV11-2	once	TRBD1	CASSFLTGGTETQYF	TGTGCCAGCAGCTTCCTGACAGGGGGCACTGAGACCCAGTACTTC
TRBJ1-2	TRBV11-1	.	.	CASSEGQFNYGYTF	TGTGCCAGCAGCGAAGGACAGTTCAACTATGGCTACACCTTC
TRBJ2-7	TRBV10-3	.	.	CAISESGQTIYEQYF	TGTGCCATCAGTGAGTCTGGACAGACTATCTACGAGCAGTACTTC
TRBJ2-7	TRBV28	.	.	CASSQFWRIYEQYF	TGTGCCAGCAGTCAATTTTGGAGGATCTACGAGCAGTACTTC
TRBJ1-3	TRBV30	.	TRBD1	CAWRGTGGSGNTIYF	TGTGCCTGGAGAGGGACAGGGGGTTCTGGAAACACCATATATTTT
TRBJ2-2	TRBV11-3	.	TRBD2	CASSLLAGGPDTGELFF	TGTGCCAGCAGCCTACTAGCGGGAGGGCCGGACACCGGGGAGCTGTTTTTT
TRBJ2-1	TRBV5-1	.	.	CASSTGTPSYNEQFF	TGCGCCAGCAGCACCGGGACGCCCTCCTACAATGAGCAGTTCTTC
TRBJ2-3	TRBV10-3	.	.	CAIKSGTTSTDTQYF	TGTGCCATCAAGTCCGGGACGACAAGCACAGATACGCAGTATTTT
TRBJ1-4	TRBV5-8	.	TRBD1	CASSPGGATNEKLFF	TGTGCCAGCAGCCCAGGGGGGGCAACTAATGAAAAACTGTTTTTT
TRBJ1-4	TRBV5-4	.	.	CASSLRAGAREKLFF	TGTGCCAGCAGCTTGCGGGCGGGGGCCCGGGAAAAACTGTTTTTT
TRBJ1-2	TRBV6-5	.	.	CASSESHRSYGYTF	TGTGCCAGCAGTGAATCCCATCGCTCCTATGGCTACACCTTC
TRBJ2-1	TRBV5-1	.	.	CASSLGVENEQFF	TGCGCCAGCAGCTTAGGGGTAGAGAATGAGCAGTTCTTC
TRBJ2-7	TRBV28	.	.	CASTGPLRPYEQYF	TGTGCCAGCACCGGACCGCTACGTCCCTACGAGCAGTACTTC
TRBJ2-1	TRBV11-3	.	.	CASSLDSGTNNEQFF	TGTGCCAGCAGCTTAGATTCCGGGACAAACAATGAGCAGTTCTTC
TRBJ2-1	TRBV28	once	TRBD2	CASSLPGLAGYNEQFF	TGTGCCAGCAGTTTACCAGGGCTAGCGGGGTACAATGAGCAGTTCTTC
TRBJ2-7	TRBV18	.	.	CASSPPGTTGDEQYF	TGTGCCAGCTCACCACCGGGGACAACGGGGGACGAGCAGTACTTC
TRBJ2-1	TRBV9	.	.	CASSPGQSYNEQFF	TGTGCCAGCAGCCCTGGACAGAGCTACAATGAGCAGTTCTTC
TRBJ2-2	TRBV25-1	.	.	CASSDPSGSTGELFF	TGTGCCAGCAGTGATCCGTCTGGAAGCACCGGGGAGCTGTTTTTT
TRBJ1-6	TRBV6-1	.	.	CASTPRLDYNSPLHF	TGTGCCAGCACCCCAAGACTTGACTATAATTCACCCCTCCACTTT
TRBJ1-4	TRBV5-6	.	.	CASSLSFANEKLFF	TGTGCCAGCAGCTTGAGTTTTGCTAATGAAAAACTGTTTTTT
TRBJ2-3	TRBV28	.	TRBD2	CASRLAGADTQYF	TGTGCCAGCCGACTAGCGGGAGCAGATACGCAGTATTTT
TRBJ2-1	TRBV4-3	.	TRBD2	CASSQEGPSGRAVAYNEQFF	TGCGCCAGCAGCCAAGAAGGGCCTAGCGGGAGGGCAGTCGCCTACAATGAGCAGTTCTTC
TRBJ2-7	TRBV28	.	TRBD1	CASRPGQGRSEQYF	TGTGCCAGCAGACCGGGACAGGGTCGGTCCGAGCAGTACTTC
TRBJ1-1	TRBV2	.	TRBD1	CATRGRGTEAFF	TGTGCCACCAGGGGGCGCGGCACTGAAGCTTTCTTT